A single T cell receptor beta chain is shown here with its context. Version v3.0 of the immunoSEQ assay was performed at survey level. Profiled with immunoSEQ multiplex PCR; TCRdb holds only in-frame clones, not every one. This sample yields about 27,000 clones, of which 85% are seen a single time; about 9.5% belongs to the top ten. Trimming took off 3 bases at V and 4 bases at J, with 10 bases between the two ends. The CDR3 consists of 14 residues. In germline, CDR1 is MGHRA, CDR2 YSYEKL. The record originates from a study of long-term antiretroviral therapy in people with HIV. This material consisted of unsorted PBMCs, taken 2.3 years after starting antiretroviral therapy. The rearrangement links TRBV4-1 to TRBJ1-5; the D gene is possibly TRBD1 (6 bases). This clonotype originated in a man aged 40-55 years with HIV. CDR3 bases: TGCGCCAGCAGCCAGGTTACAGGGAATCAGCCCCAGCATTTT. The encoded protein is CASSQVTGNQPQHF.